The 23 T cell receptor beta chains given below trace back to one sample, sequenced in a study of blood T cells in healthy people across ages. Through a sample-barcoded 5' primer and a J-beta primer mix, a second PCR was run for roughly 7 to 11 cycles. Each CDR3 protein is one row after TCRdb ran MiXCR on the 5' RACE reads. The sample carries around 800,000 distinct CDR3 sequences, 40% to 65% recorded once. Source material: blood. The receptors here all came from an older man in good health.

The chain has TRBV6-5 and TRBJ2-3, with D unclear. This CDR3 has 15 amino acids. Per germline, CDR1 MNHEY and CDR2 SVGAGI. V was trimmed by 6 bases and J by 0 bases, leaving 13 bases between them. CDR3 DNA sequence: TGTGCCAGCAGCATAAGCGCAACTAGCACAGATACGCAGTATTTT. This gives the protein CASSISATSTDTQYF.

This clonotype was seen a few times. This chain joins TRBV12-3 or TRBV12-4 and TRBJ1-6; a weak D match, TRBD1 (6 bases). The length of the CDR3 is 14 residues. The V end was cut by 3 bases, the J end by 8 bases, with 11 bases between. The CDR3 DNA sequence: TGTGCCAGCAGTTTTTCGGGGGGCGATTCACCCCTCCACTTT. Encoded protein: CASSFSGGDSPLHF.

The V call is TRBV29-1, the J call TRBJ1-1, with TRBD1 as a possible D gene (6 bases). The germline V gene has CDR1 SQVTM and CDR2 ANQGSEA. V lost 6 bases, J lost 0 bases, and 11 bases lay in between. This CDR3 is 13 amino acids long. CDR3 region: CSVTGWVNTEAFF. The DNA of the CDR3 is TGCAGCGTCACAGGGTGGGTGAACACTGAAGCTTTCTTT.

This clonotype occurred a few times. The J gene is TRBJ2-7, the V gene TRBV20-1, with 12 positions matching TRBD2. The CDR3 loop spans 15 amino acids. V gave up 0 bases and J gave up 4 bases; unmatched junction bases: 4. CDR1 is DFQATT and CDR2 is SNEGSKA in the germline V gene (reference sequence). CDR3 DNA: TGCAGTGCTAGAGACCCCGGGACTAGCGGGTACGAGCAGTACTTC. Amino acids: CSARDPGTSGYEQYF.

The chain has TRBV6-1 and TRBJ2-3; 14 bases align to TRBD2. Per germline, CDR1 MNHNS and CDR2 SASEGT. J gave up 4 bases and V 4 bases, and 4 bases lay outside the gene matches. The CDR3 loop spans 16 amino acids. The chain's CDR3 is CASSVQTSGRADTQYF. CDR3 coding DNA: TGTGCCAGCAGTGTCCAGACTAGCGGGAGGGCAGATACGCAGTATTTT.

In this sample, this clonotype turned up a few times. The CDR3 DNA is TGTGCCAGCAGTTCCGCCGGGACAGAGGGGGGTGGCTACACCTTC. Amino acids: CASSSAGTEGGGYTF. This chain uses TRBV6-5 with TRBJ1-2; TRBD1 matches 7 bases. Germline CDR1 MNHEY, CDR2 SVGAGI. This CDR3 is built from 15 residues. V shed 4 bases and J 7 bases; nucleotides not matched to a gene: 12.

Remarks on this clonotype: An end of the junction differs from the germline gene, which may be a read error. The V call is TRBV7-2, the J call TRBJ1-3, with a weak D call TRBD1 (5 bases). Looked up from germline, CDR1 is SGHTA and CDR2 is FQGNSA. There are 16 residues in the CDR3. As DNA, the CDR3 is TGTGCCGGCAGCCGAAAGCCGGGGGTCCCTGGAAACACCATATATTTT. Translating it yields CAGSRKPGVPGNTIYF.

The chain joins TRBV10-3 to TRBJ2-1; unclear D gene. CDR1 ENHRY and CDR2 SYGVKD come from the germline V gene. The V gene lost 8 bases and the J gene lost 0 bases, with 8 bases spanning the gap. The CDR3 sequence is 13 residues long. CDR3 protein: CAISAPSYNEQFF. CDR3 bases: TGTGCCATCTCAGCCCCCTCCTACAATGAGCAGTTCTTC.

This clonotype appeared a few times. J is TRBJ2-1 and V is TRBV3-1; 8 nucleotides line up with TRBD2. This CDR3 is built from 14 residues. The germline V gene encodes CDR1 LGHDT and CDR2 YNNKEL (reference sequence). Trimming removed 1 base from V and 8 bases from J; junction bases left unmatched: 4. CDR3 nucleotide sequence: TGTGCCAGCAGCCAAGGGACTAGCTTCGATGAGCAGTTCTTC. It yields the protein CASSQGTSFDEQFF.

The chain uses TRBV7-2 and TRBJ2-7; 10 bases line up with TRBD2. Looked up from germline, CDR1 is SGHTA and CDR2 is FQGNSA. The CDR3 has 15 residues. Trimming took 5 bases from V and 5 from J; bases not matched to a gene: 9. CDR3 residues: CASSQIAGGLHEQYF. The DNA of the CDR3 is TGTGCCAGCAGCCAAATAGCGGGAGGTCTACACGAGCAGTACTTC. The variable domain in full, completed from reference TRBV7-2 and TRBJ2-7, reads GAGVSQSPSNKVTEKGKDVELRCDPISGHTALYWYRQSLGQGLEFLIYFQGNSAPDKSGLPSDRFSAERTGGSVSTLTIQRTQQEDSAVYLCASSQIAGGLHEQYFGPGTRLTVT.

The chain links TRBV27 to TRBJ1-1; 8 bases agree with TRBD1. Trimming cost V 5 bases and J 2 bases; bases outside gene matches: 10. Per germline, CDR1 MNHEY and CDR2 SMNVEV (reference sequence). CDR3 length equals 16 residues. Here the CDR3 reads CASSLQTGAVNTEAFF. As DNA, the CDR3 is TGTGCCAGCAGTCTACAGACAGGGGCGGTAAACACTGAAGCTTTCTTT.

This rearrangement joins TRBV9 to TRBJ1-4; no definite D call. The germline gives CDR1 SGDLS, CDR2 YYNGEE. CDR3 size: 13 residues. V was cut by 7 bases and J by 7 bases, with 14 bases left in between. The CDR3 here is CASGRAPGEKLFF. The CDR3 DNA reads as TGTGCCAGCGGAAGGGCTCCGGGTGAAAAACTGTTTTTT.

Only a few counts were recorded for this clonotype. This chain joins TRBV5-1 and TRBJ2-4; D remains unclear. The J call may be mistaken, given a closer DNA end match to TRBJ2-7. The CDR3 has 16 amino acids. CDR1 is SGHRS, CDR2 YFSETQ, per germline. The CDR3 DNA sequence: TGCGCCAGCAGCTTGAAGGTACCTGGGTCACACTACGAGCAGTACTTC. Its protein product is CASSLKVPGSHYEQYF.

This sequence joins TRBV12-3 or TRBV12-4 and TRBJ2-4; D gene uncertain. This CDR3 region has 12 residues. Trimming left V 3 bases short and J 13 bases short, with 13 bases between. In nucleotides, the CDR3 is TGTGCCAGCAGTTTGGGAAGGGTGGGGCAGTACTTC. This sequence encodes CASSLGRVGQYF.

A few counts support this clonotype. This chain connects TRBV5-1 to TRBJ2-3; D is perhaps TRBD1 (5 bases). V dropped 3 bases and J dropped 8 bases, with 19 bases sitting between them. This CDR3 is built from 15 residues. CDR1 is SGHRS, CDR2 YFSETQ, per germline. CDR3 loop: CASSSESPGWATQYF. CDR3 bases: TGCGCCAGCAGCTCAGAATCCCCAGGGTGGGCTACGCAGTATTTT.

The CDR3 DNA sequence: TGCAGTGCTAGAGATGGGGCTAGCGGGAGGGATGAGCAGTTCTTC. This gives the protein CSARDGASGRDEQFF. This chain uses TRBV20-1 with TRBJ2-1, with TRBD2 matching 12 bases. This CDR3 comprises 15 residues. V lost 0 bases to trimming and J lost 8 bases; unmatched junction nucleotides: 5. CDR1 and CDR2 (germline): DFQATT, SNEGSKA (reference sequence).

This clonotype was detected only a few times. The rearrangement joins TRBV28 to TRBJ2-1; D uncertain. The CDR3 loop spans 11 amino acids. The germline CDR1 and CDR2 sequences are MDHEN and SYDVKM. V shed 8 bases and J shed 4 bases, with 6 bases lying between them. The CDR3 DNA reads as TGTGCCAGCCAAAATTACAATGAGCAGTTCTTC. Encoded protein: CASQNYNEQFF.

This clonotype was seen more than once but under ten times. J is TRBJ1-2 and V is TRBV3-1, with D possibly matching TRBD1 (6 bases). The CDR3 loop spans 14 amino acids. The V end lost 3 bases, the J end lost 4 bases, and 12 bases lay between the germline ends. CDR1 and CDR2 from the germline V gene are LGHDT and YNNKEL (reference sequence). CDR3 loop: CASSQEDRTYGYTF. CDR3 DNA sequence: TGTGCCAGCAGCCAGGAAGACAGGACCTATGGCTACACCTTC.

V is TRBV20-1 and J is TRBJ2-5; 12 nucleotides agree with TRBD2. With V trimmed by 2 bases and J by 5 bases, 6 bases remained unmatched. The CDR3 consists of 15 residues. The germline gives CDR1 DFQATT, CDR2 SNEGSKA (reference sequence). The CDR3 coding sequence is TGCAGTGCTAGAATCCTAGCGGGAGGGATGGAGACCCAGTACTTC. The encoded protein is CSARILAGGMETQYF.

This rearrangement joins TRBV7-2 to TRBJ1-2, with 11 nucleotides matching TRBD1. The CDR3 is made up of 16 amino acids. V was pared by 5 bases and J by 4 bases, with 9 bases of the junction left unmatched. Germline CDR1 is SGHTA and CDR2 is FQGNSA. The CDR3 spells CASSVGDRGAIYGYTF. In DNA form, the CDR3 reads TGTGCCAGCAGCGTGGGGGACAGGGGGGCTATCTATGGCTACACCTTC. Full variable domain (missing parts from reference TRBV7-2 and TRBJ1-2): GAGVSQSPSNKVTEKGKDVELRCDPISGHTALYWYRQSLGQGLEFLIYFQGNSAPDKSGLPSDRFSAERTGGSVSTLTIQRTQQEDSAVYLCASSVGDRGAIYGYTFGSGTRLTVV.

V and J are TRBV6-1 and TRBJ1-1; the D gene is possibly TRBD1 (5 bases). The CDR3 spans 14 residues. Germline V CDR1 and CDR2: MNHNS, SASEGT. Trimming removed 7 bases from V and 4 bases from J, with 16 bases in between. CDR3 in DNA: TGTGCCAGCAAAATAGAGGGGATGAGCACTGAAGCTTTCTTT. The encoded protein is CASKIEGMSTEAFF.

The rearrangement joins TRBV2 to TRBJ2-1; TRBD2 matches at 7 bases. Germline CDR1 SNHLY, CDR2 FYNNEI. Trimming at V came to 0 bases and at J to 11 bases, leaving 7 bases not matched to a gene. This CDR3 has 14 residues. The CDR3, as DNA: TGTGCCAGCAGTGAAGCGTTAGCGGGCGGGAAGCAGTTCTTC. It encodes CASSEALAGGKQFF.

V usage is TRBV11-2 and J usage is TRBJ2-1; 7 bases map to TRBD2. CDR3 size: 17 residues. The V segment lost 1 base and the J segment 4 bases; nucleotides outside the gene matches: 10. From germline, CDR1 is SGHAT and CDR2 FQNNGV. CDR3: CASSLAMAGASYNEQFF. The CDR3 nucleotides read TGTGCCAGCAGCTTAGCCATGGCGGGAGCTTCGTACAATGAGCAGTTCTTC.